This T cell receptor beta chain was sequenced for a study of Graves' ophthalmopathy and Graves' hyperthyroidism. Germline lookup yields CDR1 MNHNS and CDR2 SASEGT. The CDR3 is 14 residues long. Trimming removed 2 bases from V and 3 bases from J, with 7 bases in between. Amplified TCR beta CDR3 regions were obtained using RNA transcripts as template. RT-PCR was first run with HTBI primers, then multiplex PCR in a second round. TCRdb used MiXCR to reprocess the multiplex PCR reads, holding one entry per CDR3 protein. The sample consists of under 350,000 distinct CDR3 sequences, roughly 15% of them appearing once. Study results and limitations: With a specificity of around 76% and a sensitivity of over 65%, the model predicted ophthalmopathy progression. Most clonotypes expanded in thyroid above 0.001 frequency were present in blood too.

In the case of this clonotype: The antigen remains unidentified.

The authors diagnosed from clinical symptoms, serum thyroxine, TRAb, thyroid ultrasound and orbital computed tomography. The source is an adult man with Graves' ophthalmopathy. Material for sequencing was peripheral blood. The genes are TRBV6-1 and TRBJ2-2; D is unclear. CDR3 nucleotides: TGTGCCAGCAGTGAAAGGCCCCACACCGGGGAGCTGTTTTTT. Translating it yields CASSERPHTGELFF.